The rows below give T cell receptor beta chains drawn from one sample of a study of a mutant IDH1 vaccine in newly diagnosed glioma. Antigen specificity for these receptors is unknown. Produced via immunoSEQ multiplex PCR; TCRdb's table is partial and in-frame only. The table records tens of thousands of clones, approximately 87% of them present only once. The specimen comprised PBMCs, sampled from a glioma patient whose treatment included an IDH1 peptide vaccine. The receptors here all came from a man in his forties with glioma. The CDR3 runs from the conserved cysteine through the conserved F or W. Fields, in order: clone size, J gene, V gene, D gene, CDR3 DNA, CDR3 protein. The D gene is left open where the match is weak. Clone size, where shown, is once, few, many, or a class for clones that have expanded.

. | TRBJ2-1 | TRBV4-3 | . | TGCGCCAGCAGCCAAGATGGGTACAATGAGCAGTTCTTC | CASSQDGYNEQFF
. | TRBJ2-2 | TRBV11-3 | . | TGTGCCAGCAGCTTCAGGGATCCCGGGGAGCTGTTTTTT | CASSFRDPGELFF
. | TRBJ2-1 | TRBV6-1 | TRBD1 | TGTGCCAGCAGTGGGGACAGTTACAATGAGCAGTTCTTC | CASSGDSYNEQFF
. | TRBJ1-2 | TRBV27 | TRBD1 | TGTGCCAGCAGCCAACAGGGGGACTATGGCTACACCTTC | CASSQQGDYGYTF
. | TRBJ2-7 | TRBV27 | . | TGTGCCAGCAGTTTATTGTTGGGAGACGAGCAGTACTTC | CASSLLLGDEQYF
. | TRBJ2-7 | TRBV19 | TRBD2 | TGTGCCAGTAGTAGCCGACTAGCGGGACGGTACGAGCAGTACTTC | CASSSRLAGRYEQYF
. | TRBJ1-4 | TRBV29-1 | . | TGCAGCGTTGGGAGGACTGGTAATGAAAAACTGTTTTTT | CSVGRTGNEKLFF
. | TRBJ2-7 | TRBV7-2 | . | TGTGCCAGCAGCTTATTTTGGGGCTGGCAATACGAGCAGTACTTC | CASSLFWGWQYEQYF
once | TRBJ2-1 | TRBV6-5 | . | TGTGCCAGCAGTCGTGGGGCGGAGCAGTTCTTC | CASSRGAEQFF
. | TRBJ2-2 | TRBV15 | TRBD1 | TGTGCCACCAGGGGGGACAGGGGGTACACCGGGGAGCTGTTTTTT | CATRGDRGYTGELFF
once | TRBJ2-1 | TRBV19 | . | TGTGCCACTCACACTCCTAGCTCCTACAATGAGCAGTTCTTC | CATHTPSSYNEQFF
. | TRBJ1-5 | TRBV23-1 | TRBD1 | TGCGCCAGCCGTCCCGGGACAGGGGGAGAGTGCCTTAGCAATCAGCCCCAGCATTTT | CASRPGTGGECLSNQPQHF
. | TRBJ2-7 | TRBV2 | . | TGTGCCAGCACCGAACAGGACGGCTACGAGCAGTACTTC | CASTEQDGYEQYF
. | TRBJ2-7 | TRBV5-6 | . | TGTGCCAGCAGCTTGTTGGCTTTTCAGGGAAACGAGCAGTACTTC | CASSLLAFQGNEQYF
few | TRBJ1-1 | TRBV6-5 | . | TGTGCCAGCACCGTTACGTTTAACACTGAAGCTTTCTTT | CASTVTFNTEAFF
. | TRBJ1-2 | TRBV11-2 | . | TGTGCCAGCAGCTTCTCTCAGGGGAGGTATGGCTACACCTTC | CASSFSQGRYGYTF
. | TRBJ2-7 | TRBV5-5 | . | TGTGCCAGCAGCGCAACCTCCTACGAGCAGTACTTC | CASSATSYEQYF
. | TRBJ1-5 | TRBV7-8 | . | TGTGCCAGCTCTTTAGACAAGGGAAACTCAGGGCCCCAGCATTTT | CASSLDKGNSGPQHF
. | TRBJ1-1 | TRBV5-6 | . | TGTGCCAGCAGCCCGCCCGGTTTGGCAGGGGATCTCGGAGGGACTGAAGCTTTCTTT | CASSPPGLAGDLGGTEAFF
. | TRBJ1-2 | TRBV5-4 | . | TGTGCCAGCACCGGGACCGAGAACTATGGCTACACCTTC | CASTGTENYGYTF
. | TRBJ2-7 | TRBV7-8 | . | TGTGCCAGCAGCCTCCTCACAGAGGGGTACGAGCAGTACTTC | CASSLLTEGYEQYF
. | TRBJ2-7 | TRBV7-9 | . | TGTGCCAGCAGCTCCTGGCGAGGGGCGTACGAGCAGTACTTC | CASSSWRGAYEQYF